This TCR beta chain was sequenced in a study of vaccination and CD4 T cells after COVID-19. Across the study: The post-COVID samples were taken a median approximately 100 days after diagnosis, anywhere from 35 to 161.

This sample's treatment: roughly 10-day PBMC culture with coronavirus spike peptide pools or control peptides (ViraFEST assay). Gathered ahead of the COVID-19 pandemic (2011-2018) were the CD4+ T cells of the unexposed donor. Negative selection isolated the CD4+ T cells once the cells had been cultured for around 11 days. Both SARS-CoV-2 S/N and four cold-coronavirus spikes were used, cells permitting, to probe CD4+ T cells of unexposed donors. The Oncomine TCR Beta short-read assay was what sequenced the DNA obtained from cultured CD4+ T cells. From the PCR reads, TCRdb called clonotypes with MiXCR, one entry per CDR3 protein. The sample holds roughly 8,000 distinct CDR3 sequences, about 40% seen once. To note about this clonotype: Its antigen remains unknown.

The sequenced sample was CD4+ T cells from blood, cultured in vitro. This TCR was sampled from a human donor in good health.

The CDR3: CASSPRTGNTIYF. The CDR3 DNA reads TGTGCCAGCAGCCCCCGGACAGGAAACACCATATATTTT. The chain employs TRBV27 and TRBJ1-3, with a possible D match to TRBD1 (5 bases). The CDR3 extends over 13 amino acids. Germline V gives CDR1 MNHEY, CDR2 SMNVEV (reference sequence). V was cut by 6 bases and J by 4 bases, with 10 bases left in between.